The clone carrying this T cell receptor (beta chain) was seen many times. The antigen is not known. The sample comes from a study of spatial heterogeneity in lung cancer. Study observations and caveats: Tumoral mutation counts were tracked by counts of expanded intratumoral alpha and beta TCRs.

Stated time point: sample taken at primary tumor resection. TCRdb passed the 5' RACE reads through MiXCR, listing each CDR3 protein once. The table includes tens of thousands of distinct CDR3 sequences, 4% to 5.5% detected once. The CDR3 runs to 13 residues. Germline V gene lookup returns CDR1 LGHNA and CDR2 YNFKEQ. V lost 0 bases and J 7 bases, leaving 10 bases between the germline ends. The sample in question was lung tumor tissue, obtained at surgery. The clonotype comes from a male donor with early-stage non-small cell lung cancer. This chain uses TRBV4-2 with TRBJ2-7; D gene ambiguous. The CDR3 spells CASSQEVAREQYF. The CDR3 bases are TGTGCCAGCAGCCAAGAGGTGGCGAGGGAGCAGTACTTC.